This T cell receptor (beta chain) was found in a study of cytomegalovirus exposure and HLA in healthy donors. Study-level results: Overall, 164 TCR beta chains were annotated as cytomegalovirus-associated.

Data came from immunoSEQ multiplex PCR; TCRdb stores just in-frame clones and leaves some out. This table has about 73,000 clones, roughly 90% appearing once. A note on this clone: Its target is unknown.

Looked up from germline, CDR1 is MRHNA and CDR2 is SNTAGT. The ends lost 3 bases at V and 3 bases at J; junction bases unmatched: 15. The CDR3 is 18 amino acids. The chain is built from TRBV6-4 and TRBJ1-2; 8 nucleotides agree with TRBD1. Sequencing was carried out using PBMCs. This TCR was recovered from a woman under 30 in good health and CMV-seropositive. In DNA, the CDR3 is TGTGCCAGCAGTGAGACTCTCGGGACAGGTCGAGAGTACTATGGCTACACCTTC. Amino acids: CASSETLGTGREYYGYTF.